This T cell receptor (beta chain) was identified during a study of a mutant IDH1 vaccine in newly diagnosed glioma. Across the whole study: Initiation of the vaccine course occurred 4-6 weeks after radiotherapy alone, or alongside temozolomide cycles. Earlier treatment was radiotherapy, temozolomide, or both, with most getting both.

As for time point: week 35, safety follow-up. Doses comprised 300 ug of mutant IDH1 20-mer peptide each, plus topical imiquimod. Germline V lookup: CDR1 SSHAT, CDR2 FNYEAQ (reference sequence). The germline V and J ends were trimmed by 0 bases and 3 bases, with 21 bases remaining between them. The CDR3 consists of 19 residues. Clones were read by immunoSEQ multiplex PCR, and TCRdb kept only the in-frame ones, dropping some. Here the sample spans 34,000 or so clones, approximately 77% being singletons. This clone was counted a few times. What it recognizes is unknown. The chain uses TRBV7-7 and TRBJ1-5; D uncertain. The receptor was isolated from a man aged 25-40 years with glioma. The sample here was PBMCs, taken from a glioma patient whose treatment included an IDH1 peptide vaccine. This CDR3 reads CASSLARLELTRVNQPQHF. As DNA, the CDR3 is TGTGCCAGCAGCTTAGCGCGGTTAGAACTGACGAGGGTCAATCAGCCCCAGCATTTT.